The clone carrying this T cell receptor (beta chain) occurred a few times. The target antigen is unknown. CDR1 SQVTM and CDR2 ANQGSEA come from the germline V gene. This CDR3 has 16 residues. After removal of 4 bases from V and 2 bases from J, the junction contained 8 bases not matched to a gene. PCR was performed using 60 Vbeta and 13 Jbeta primers. Libraries were prepared by immunoSEQ multiplex PCR; TCRdb keeps only in-frame clonotypes and omits some of them. The sample lists more than 95,000 clones, 65% to 75% occurring once. This sample is part of a study of cytomegalovirus exposure and HLA in healthy donors. Study observations and caveats: It was only CMV serostatus that was available as immune exposure information. A few CMV-associated chains were confirmed in vitro to be specific for CMV antigens.

The genes are TRBV29-1 and TRBJ1-5, with 10 nucleotides matching TRBD1. Specimen: PBMCs. The sequence came from a man aged 35-49 years in good health and CMV-seropositive. In DNA, the CDR3 is TGCAGCGTTGTAACGGGACAGGGGTCGGGCAATCAGCCCCAGCATTTT. Protein product: CSVVTGQGSGNQPQHF.